These T cell receptor beta chains were read from a single sample in a study of cytotoxic CD8 clonotypes in ibrutinib-treated CLL. Assay: immunoSEQ multiplex PCR; the TCRdb copy retains only in-frame clones and omits some. The table shows some 140,000 clones, with less than 95% occurring only once. Here the sequenced sample was PBMCs, taken after 12 months of ibrutinib treatment. The receptors stem from a human donor with chronic lymphocytic leukemia. Both conserved end residues are part of each CDR3. Fields, in order: V gene, D gene, J gene, clone size, CDR3 length, CDR3 protein, CDR3 DNA. The D gene is left open where the match is weak. Part of the rows lack a size; the others show once, few, many or a class for expanded clones.

v_call: TRBV6-1
d_call: -
j_call: TRBJ2-7
clone_size: -
cdr3_length: 13
cdr3_aa: CASRRIGINEQYF
cdr3_nt: TGTGCCAGCAGACGGATAGGAATCAACGAGCAGTACTTC

v_call: TRBV6-1
d_call: TRBD2
j_call: TRBJ2-7
clone_size: -
cdr3_length: 14
cdr3_aa: CASSEWGGFYEQYF
cdr3_nt: TGTGCCAGCAGTGAATGGGGAGGGTTCTACGAGCAGTACTTC

v_call: TRBV6-6
d_call: TRBD1
j_call: TRBJ1-2
clone_size: -
cdr3_length: 15
cdr3_aa: CASRPGQGADYGYTF
cdr3_nt: TGTGCCAGCAGGCCGGGACAGGGGGCGGACTATGGCTACACCTTC

v_call: TRBV5-1
d_call: -
j_call: TRBJ1-2
clone_size: -
cdr3_length: 17
cdr3_aa: CASSSGGATDTYYGYTF
cdr3_nt: TGCGCCAGCAGCTCGGGCGGAGCCACGGACACCTACTATGGCTACACCTTC

v_call: TRBV5-8
d_call: -
j_call: TRBJ2-1
clone_size: -
cdr3_length: 13
cdr3_aa: CASSLERVNEQFF
cdr3_nt: TGTGCCAGCAGCTTGGAGAGGGTTAATGAGCAGTTCTTC

v_call: TRBV5-8
d_call: -
j_call: TRBJ1-1
clone_size: -
cdr3_length: 13
cdr3_aa: CASSLGWVAEAFF
cdr3_nt: TGTGCCAGCAGCTTGGGCTGGGTCGCTGAAGCTTTCTTT

v_call: TRBV7-9
d_call: TRBD1
j_call: TRBJ1-1
clone_size: once
cdr3_length: 18
cdr3_aa: CASSLALLGTGVYTEAFF
cdr3_nt: TGTGCCAGCAGCTTAGCGTTACTCGGGACAGGGGTTTACACTGAAGCTTTCTTT

v_call: TRBV18
d_call: TRBD2
j_call: TRBJ2-2
clone_size: -
cdr3_length: 16
cdr3_aa: CASSPMTSGITGELFF
cdr3_nt: TGTGCCAGCTCACCAATGACTAGCGGGATCACCGGGGAGCTGTTTTTT

v_call: TRBV27
d_call: -
j_call: TRBJ2-3
clone_size: -
cdr3_length: 14
cdr3_aa: CASSLLDSTDTQYF
cdr3_nt: TGTGCCAGCAGTTTATTGGACAGCACAGATACGCAGTATTTT

v_call: TRBV30
d_call: -
j_call: TRBJ1-4
clone_size: once
cdr3_length: 17
cdr3_aa: CAWSVGAARGANEKLFF
cdr3_nt: TGTGCCTGGAGTGTAGGGGCAGCCCGCGGGGCTAATGAAAAACTGTTTTTT

v_call: TRBV29-1
d_call: -
j_call: TRBJ1-1
clone_size: -
cdr3_length: 13
cdr3_aa: CSVKGRLNTEAFF
cdr3_nt: TGCAGCGTTAAGGGGCGGCTGAACACTGAAGCTTTCTTT

v_call: TRBV7-9
d_call: TRBD1
j_call: TRBJ1-4
clone_size: -
cdr3_length: 16
cdr3_aa: CASSFGNPGGSEKLFF
cdr3_nt: TGTGCCAGCAGCTTCGGAAATCCAGGGGGCTCTGAAAAACTGTTTTTT

v_call: TRBV6-5
d_call: -
j_call: TRBJ2-5
clone_size: -
cdr3_length: 15
cdr3_aa: CASSYWDYQGETQYF
cdr3_nt: TGTGCCAGCAGTTACTGGGACTACCAGGGGGAGACCCAGTACTTC

v_call: TRBV7-9
d_call: -
j_call: TRBJ1-2
clone_size: -
cdr3_length: 14
cdr3_aa: CASSPPESNYGYTF
cdr3_nt: TGTGCCAGCAGCCCGCCCGAATCTAACTATGGCTACACCTTC

v_call: TRBV11-2
d_call: -
j_call: TRBJ2-1
clone_size: -
cdr3_length: 13
cdr3_aa: CASSLEAENEQFF
cdr3_nt: TGTGCCAGCAGCTTAGAGGCCGAGAATGAGCAGTTCTTC

v_call: TRBV7-2
d_call: -
j_call: TRBJ2-2
clone_size: -
cdr3_length: 18
cdr3_aa: CASSLVPGTLQNTGELFF
cdr3_nt: TGTGCCAGCAGCTTAGTCCCCGGGACTCTACAGAACACCGGGGAGCTGTTTTTT

v_call: TRBV6-5
d_call: TRBD2
j_call: TRBJ2-7
clone_size: once
cdr3_length: 14
cdr3_aa: CASSSPGLAHEQYF
cdr3_nt: TGTGCCAGCAGTTCACCGGGACTAGCACACGAGCAGTACTTC

v_call: TRBV5-6
d_call: -
j_call: TRBJ2-7
clone_size: -
cdr3_length: 12
cdr3_aa: CASSRDVYEQYF
cdr3_nt: TGTGCCAGCAGCCGGGACGTCTACGAGCAGTACTTC

v_call: TRBV7-2
d_call: TRBD2
j_call: TRBJ2-7
clone_size: -
cdr3_length: 17
cdr3_aa: CASSLRASGRGLREQYF
cdr3_nt: TGTGCCAGCAGCTTGCGGGCTAGCGGGAGAGGGTTGCGGGAGCAGTACTTC

v_call: TRBV5-1
d_call: TRBD2
j_call: TRBJ2-1
clone_size: -
cdr3_length: 18
cdr3_aa: CASSSRGLAGGEYNEQFF
cdr3_nt: TGCGCCAGCAGCTCCCGGGGACTAGCGGGAGGAGAGTACAATGAGCAGTTCTTC

v_call: TRBV10-2
d_call: -
j_call: TRBJ2-3
clone_size: -
cdr3_length: 14
cdr3_aa: CASRPSGSTDTQYF
cdr3_nt: TGCGCCAGCAGACCCAGCGGCAGCACAGATACGCAGTATTTT

v_call: TRBV14
d_call: -
j_call: TRBJ1-1
clone_size: -
cdr3_length: 14
cdr3_aa: CASSQVTSTGEAFF
cdr3_nt: TGTGCCAGCAGCCAAGTGACGAGTACGGGTGAAGCTTTCTTT

v_call: TRBV6-1
d_call: TRBD1
j_call: TRBJ2-7
clone_size: -
cdr3_length: 16
cdr3_aa: CASSEGQGWVSYEQYF
cdr3_nt: TGTGCCAGCAGTGAAGGACAGGGGTGGGTCTCCTACGAGCAGTACTTC

v_call: TRBV4-1
d_call: -
j_call: TRBJ2-5
clone_size: -
cdr3_length: 13
cdr3_aa: CASSQEGRETQYF
cdr3_nt: TGCGCCAGCAGCCAAGAGGGTAGGGAGACCCAGTACTTC

v_call: TRBV28
d_call: -
j_call: TRBJ2-3
clone_size: -
cdr3_length: 15
cdr3_aa: CASSLSPRGTDTQYF
cdr3_nt: TGTGCCAGCAGTTTATCCCCAAGAGGCACAGATACGCAGTATTTT

v_call: TRBV5-4
d_call: TRBD1
j_call: TRBJ2-7
clone_size: -
cdr3_length: 15
cdr3_aa: CASSFTGTGVSEQYF
cdr3_nt: TGTGCCAGCAGCTTTACCGGGACAGGGGTTTCCGAGCAGTACTTC

v_call: TRBV11-2
d_call: -
j_call: TRBJ2-7
clone_size: -
cdr3_length: 14
cdr3_aa: CASSLVSSSYEQYF
cdr3_nt: TGTGCCAGCAGCTTAGTCTCTAGTAGCTACGAGCAGTACTTC

v_call: TRBV27
d_call: TRBD2
j_call: TRBJ2-2
clone_size: -
cdr3_length: 16
cdr3_aa: CASSLILAGVAGELFF
cdr3_nt: TGTGCCAGCAGTTTAATTCTAGCGGGAGTCGCCGGGGAGCTGTTTTTT

v_call: TRBV7-2
d_call: -
j_call: TRBJ2-7
clone_size: -
cdr3_length: 14
cdr3_aa: CASSSTGGGYEQYF
cdr3_nt: TGTGCCAGCAGCTCGACCGGAGGGGGGTACGAGCAGTACTTC

v_call: TRBV14
d_call: -
j_call: TRBJ2-7
clone_size: -
cdr3_length: 13
cdr3_aa: CASSQDTIYEQYF
cdr3_nt: TGTGCCAGCAGCCAAGACACAATCTACGAGCAGTACTTC

v_call: TRBV5-1
d_call: -
j_call: TRBJ1-1
clone_size: -
cdr3_length: 14
cdr3_aa: CASSFGPVDTEAFF
cdr3_nt: TGCGCCAGCAGTTTTGGGCCCGTGGACACTGAAGCTTTCTTT

v_call: TRBV29-1
d_call: -
j_call: TRBJ2-2
clone_size: -
cdr3_length: 14
cdr3_aa: CSVILAVNTGELFF
cdr3_nt: TGCAGCGTCATTTTAGCGGTGAACACCGGGGAGCTGTTTTTT

v_call: TRBV5-6
d_call: -
j_call: TRBJ1-1
clone_size: -
cdr3_length: 12
cdr3_aa: CASSSTFTEAFF
cdr3_nt: TGTGCCAGCAGCTCTACCTTCACTGAAGCTTTCTTT

v_call: TRBV4-1
d_call: -
j_call: TRBJ2-3
clone_size: -
cdr3_length: 12
cdr3_aa: CASSQETDTQYF
cdr3_nt: TGCGCCAGCAGCCAAGAGACAGATACGCAGTATTTT

v_call: TRBV10-3
d_call: TRBD2
j_call: TRBJ2-7
clone_size: -
cdr3_length: 14
cdr3_aa: CEGPGLAGDYEQYF
cdr3_nt: TGTGAAGGCCCGGGACTAGCGGGGGACTACGAGCAGTACTTC

v_call: TRBV7-8
d_call: -
j_call: TRBJ2-3
clone_size: -
cdr3_length: 14
cdr3_aa: CASSSLNPPDTQYF
cdr3_nt: TGTGCCAGCAGCTCGTTAAATCCCCCAGATACGCAGTATTTT

v_call: TRBV11-2
d_call: TRBD2
j_call: TRBJ2-1
clone_size: -
cdr3_length: 16
cdr3_aa: CASSLDSSGSYNEQFF
cdr3_nt: TGTGCCAGCAGCTTAGATAGTAGCGGGAGTTACAATGAGCAGTTCTTC

v_call: TRBV9
d_call: -
j_call: TRBJ1-2
clone_size: -
cdr3_length: 17
cdr3_aa: CASSLSAGVGASGGYTF
cdr3_nt: TGTGCCAGCAGCCTATCGGCAGGTGTAGGGGCGTCGGGAGGCTACACCTTC

v_call: TRBV30
d_call: -
j_call: TRBJ2-7
clone_size: -
cdr3_length: 14
cdr3_aa: CAWSARRHRIWQYF
cdr3_nt: TGTGCCTGGAGTGCTCGGCGACACCGCATATGGCAGTACTTC

v_call: TRBV9
d_call: -
j_call: TRBJ1-3
clone_size: -
cdr3_length: 15
cdr3_aa: CASSPLGSSGNTIYF
cdr3_nt: TGTGCCAGCAGCCCCCTCGGGAGCTCTGGAAACACCATATATTTT

v_call: TRBV11-3
d_call: -
j_call: TRBJ2-1
clone_size: few
cdr3_length: 16
cdr3_aa: CASSSPQGRTYNEQFF
cdr3_nt: TGTGCCAGCAGCTCACCACAGGGGAGGACCTACAATGAGCAGTTCTTC

v_call: TRBV19
d_call: -
j_call: TRBJ1-2
clone_size: -
cdr3_length: 13
cdr3_aa: CASSPLGGYGYTF
cdr3_nt: TGTGCCAGTAGTCCTCTTGGGGGCTATGGCTACACCTTC

v_call: TRBV6-1
d_call: -
j_call: TRBJ2-1
clone_size: -
cdr3_length: 14
cdr3_aa: CASSEALDYNEQFF
cdr3_nt: TGTGCCAGCAGTGAAGCTCTGGACTACAATGAGCAGTTCTTC

v_call: TRBV9
d_call: -
j_call: TRBJ2-4
clone_size: -
cdr3_length: 15
cdr3_aa: CASSRTQLAKNIQYF
cdr3_nt: TGTGCCAGCAGCCGCACCCAGCTAGCCAAAAACATTCAGTACTTC

v_call: TRBV4-3
d_call: -
j_call: TRBJ2-1
clone_size: -
cdr3_length: 17
cdr3_aa: CASSQERGTWSLNEQFF
cdr3_nt: TGCGCCAGCAGCCAAGAGAGGGGAACCTGGTCCCTCAATGAGCAGTTCTTC

v_call: TRBV7-9
d_call: -
j_call: TRBJ1-1
clone_size: -
cdr3_length: 16
cdr3_aa: CASSFSYGASGTEAFF
cdr3_nt: TGTGCCAGCAGCTTTTCCTATGGGGCTTCTGGGACTGAAGCTTTCTTT

v_call: TRBV28
d_call: TRBD1
j_call: TRBJ1-5
clone_size: -
cdr3_length: 15
cdr3_aa: CASSLVRGGNQPQHF
cdr3_nt: TGTGCCAGCAGTTTAGTCAGGGGGGGAAATCAGCCCCAGCATTTT